This TCR beta chain was captured in a study of regulatory and conventional T cells in RAG deficiency. Notes on this clone: What it binds is unknown.

Germline V gives CDR1 MGHRA, CDR2 YSYEKL. The length of the CDR3 is 13 residues. With 1 base removed from V and 0 bases from J, the gap between germline ends came to 2 bases. Study results and caveats: Omenn patients showed >80% Treg-Tconv overlap and shorter CDR3 lengths. Shannon entropy was markedly lower and Simpson indices higher in RAG-deficient patients than control T-cell subsets. Other subsets showed around 10-fold reductions, but Treg unique TCR beta sequences fell roughly 97-fold in these patients.

Genomic DNA came from blood conventional CD4+ T cells gated CD25-low CD127-high. RAG-deficient patients with SCID, Omenn syndrome, or combined immunodeficiency. This table comes from immunoSEQ multiplex PCR, and its TCRdb copy is limited to in-frame clones, with some not included. The sample contains 7,000 to 9,500 clones, around 94% of which appear only once. The receptor was isolated from a human donor with RAG deficiency presenting as severe combined immunodeficiency. The chain is built from TRBV4-1 and TRBJ2-3; D unresolved. The sequenced sample consisted of CD4+ effector T cells sorted from blood. CDR3 loop: CASSQVSTDTQYF. DNA of the CDR3: TGCGCCAGCAGCCAAGTCAGCACAGATACGCAGTATTTT.